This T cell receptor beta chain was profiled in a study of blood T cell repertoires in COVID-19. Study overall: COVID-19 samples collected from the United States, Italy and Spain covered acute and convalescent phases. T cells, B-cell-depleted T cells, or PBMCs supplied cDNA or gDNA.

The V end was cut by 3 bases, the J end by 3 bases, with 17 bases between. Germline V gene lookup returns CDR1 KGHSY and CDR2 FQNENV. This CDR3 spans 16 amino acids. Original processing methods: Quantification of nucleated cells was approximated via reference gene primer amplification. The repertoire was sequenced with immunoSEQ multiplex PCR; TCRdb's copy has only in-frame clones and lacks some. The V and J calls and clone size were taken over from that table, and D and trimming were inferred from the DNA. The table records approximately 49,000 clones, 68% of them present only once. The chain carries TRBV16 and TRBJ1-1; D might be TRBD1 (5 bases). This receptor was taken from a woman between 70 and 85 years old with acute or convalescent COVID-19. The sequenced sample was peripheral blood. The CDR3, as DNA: TGTGCCAGCAGCCAGAGCCATAATGCGGGGGACACTGAAGCTTTCTTT. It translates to CASSQSHNAGDTEAFF.